The clone carrying this TCR beta chain was seen only a few times. Its antigen remains unidentified. Using its own MiXCR run on the RT-PCR reads, TCRdb lists one record per CDR3 protein. The table records about 700,000 distinct CDR3 sequences, approximately 15% of them present only once. The germline CDR1 and CDR2 sequences are LGHDT and YNNKEL (reference sequence). The V and J ends lost 7 bases and 0 bases respectively, with 12 bases between them. The CDR3 runs to 15 residues. This record belongs to a study of response to subunit inactivated influenza vaccine. Study-wide results and limits: The authors suggested that few new T cells are recruited per seasonal influenza vaccination.

The source is a man between 50 and 59 years old who received an inactivated influenza vaccine. The starting material was PBMCs from blood, obtained roughly 15 days before vaccination. The rearrangement links TRBV3-1 to TRBJ2-2; D possibly corresponds to TRBD1 (6 bases). The CDR3 sequence: CASTPKGANTGELFF. In nucleotides, the CDR3 is TGTGCCAGCACCCCCAAGGGGGCGAACACCGGGGAGCTGTTTTTT.